This T cell receptor beta chain comes out of a study of blood T cell repertoires in COVID-19. Study-level information: Some COVID-19 samples were acute and others convalescent; all came from the United States, Italy and Spain. Sources were T cells, B-cell-depleted T cells, or PBMCs; the material itself was cDNA or gDNA.

This clone was observed once. V dropped 0 bases and J dropped 12 bases, with 11 bases sitting between them. CDR1 is MNHEY, CDR2 SMNVEV, per germline (reference sequence). This CDR3 spans 12 amino acids. Methods used by the authors: Counts of nucleated cells, estimated from reference gene primer amplification, were obtained. Repertoires were generated with immunoSEQ multiplex PCR, while TCRdb's copy carries only in-frame clones and drops some. V and J calls and clone size are those listed in that table; D and trimming were worked out from the DNA. The sample lists approximately 13,000 clones, approximately 73% occurring once.

V gene TRBV27 combines with J gene TRBJ1-1, with a weak D call TRBD1 (5 bases). Sequencing input: peripheral blood. The sequence came from a boy between 2 and 10 years old with active or convalescent COVID-19. The CDR3: CASSLSWGATFF. The CDR3 bases are TGTGCCAGCAGTTTATCGTGGGGCGCGACTTTCTTT.